This T cell receptor (beta chain) is from a study of OX40 agonist ivuxolimab in advanced cancers. About the study: Ivuxolimab, an antibody that agonizes OX40 (CD134), was administered to the patients. Age averaged around 58 years (range about 20 to 80), and 82.7% were male. Overall study findings and caveats: Expanded clones tended on average to be more numerous among CD8+ T cells than CD4+.

Of note for this clone: Its antigen is not known.

Method: immunoSEQ multiplex PCR; TCRdb's copy keeps in-frame clones and lacks some. The sample has roughly 24,000 clones; roughly nine tenths are singletons. V lost 4 bases and J 1 base, leaving 1 base between the germline ends. This CDR3 contains 11 residues. Germline lookup yields CDR1 SEHNR and CDR2 FQNEAQ (reference sequence). This sequence was found in an adult with an advanced solid tumor such as melanoma, head and neck, liver or kidney cancer. The sample in question was CD4+ or CD8+ T cells sorted from blood, obtained in a trial of the OX40 agonist ivuxolimab. The V call is TRBV7-9, the J call TRBJ2-5; no clear D. The CDR3 is CASSSQETQYF. CDR3 coding DNA: TGTGCCAGCAGCTCCCAAGAGACCCAGTACTTC. The full variable domain, rest sourced from reference TRBV7-9 and TRBJ2-5, is DTGVSQNPRHKITKRGQNVTFRCDPISEHNRLYWYRQTLGQGPEFLTYFQNEAQLEKSRLLSDRFSAERPKGSFSTLEIQRTEQGDSAMYLCASSSQETQYFGPGTRLLVL.